Below are 20 T cell receptor beta chains sequenced from a single sample in a study of vaccination effects on CD4 cells after COVID-19. Profiled with immunoSEQ multiplex PCR; TCRdb holds only in-frame clones, not every one. The table lists tens of thousands of clones, 70% to 75% of them singletons. These TCRs are of unknown antigen specificity. Sequencing in the ViraFEST assay came after antigen-specific CD4+ T cells had been expanded with viral peptide pools, which were used to stimulate PBMC. Culturing for more than 9 days preceded CD4+ T cell isolation. Every participant took two doses of the BNT162b2 or mRNA-1273 vaccine. The sample was CD4+ T cells from PBMCs cultured with HCoV-229E spike peptides, taken after COVID-19 vaccination. The receptors come from a human donor who received a COVID-19 vaccine.

J is TRBJ2-1 and V is TRBV24-1, with TRBD2 matching 9 bases. Germline loops: CDR1 KGHDR, CDR2 SFDVKD. V lost 1 base and J lost 6; bases outside the gene matches: 6. The CDR3 is 16 residues long. The CDR3 loop is CATSDFGASGTNEQFF. The CDR3 DNA reads as TGTGCCACCAGTGATTTCGGGGCTAGCGGGACCAATGAGCAGTTCTTC.

V usage is TRBV4-3 and J usage is TRBJ2-3; D is possibly TRBD1 (6 bases). Germline V gene sequence: CDR1 LGHNA, CDR2 YSLEER. The V end lost 1 base, the J end lost 2 bases, and 13 bases lay between the germline ends. The CDR3 runs 16 residues. The CDR3 nucleotides read TGCGCCAGCAGCCAAGGATTACAGGGAAACACAGATACGCAGTATTTT. Protein sequence: CASSQGLQGNTDTQYF.

V and J are TRBV20-1 and TRBJ2-3; the D gene is possibly TRBD2 (5 bases). CDR3 size: 11 residues. The V gene's germline CDR1 is DFQATT and CDR2 SNEGSKA (reference sequence). V lost 3 bases to trimming and J lost 11 bases, with 12 bases between them. The CDR3 DNA reads TGCAGTGCTAGTTTCAGCGGTCGGCAGTATTTT. The encoded protein is CSASFSGRQYF.

Comment on this clone: The same CDR3 also results from other DNA sequences found in this sample. This chain links TRBV29-1 with TRBJ1-2, with a possible D match to TRBD1 (6 bases). Germline-derived CDR1 and CDR2 are SQVTM and ANQGSEA. Trimming cost V 3 bases and J 3 bases, with 8 bases left between them. The CDR3 covers 12 residues. Here the CDR3 DNA reads TGCAGCGTTGAGTCAGGGGACTATGGCTACACCTTC. Encoded protein: CSVESGDYGYTF.

The chain is built from TRBV14 and TRBJ2-7; D not certain. In germline, CDR1 is SGHDN, CDR2 FVKESK. The CDR3 has 11 residues. Trimming removed 7 bases from V and 3 bases from J, with 7 bases in between. The CDR3 DNA sequence: TGTGCCAGCAACCTATACTACGAGCAGTACGTC. Protein: CASNLYYEQYV.

This sequence joins TRBV19 and TRBJ1-1; D gene ambiguous. Deletions cut 4 bases from V and 1 base from J, with 7 bases between. The CDR3 sequence is 13 residues long. CDR1 and CDR2 from the germline V gene are LNHDA and SQIVND (reference sequence). This CDR3 is CASSRTENTEAFF. The DNA for the CDR3 is TGTGCCAGTAGTAGAACAGAGAACACTGAAGCTTTCTTT.

This CDR3 reads CASSLPGQGFAFF. The CDR3 DNA reads as TGTGCCAGCAGCCTCCCGGGACAGGGATTCGCTTTCTTT. J is TRBJ1-1 and V is TRBV3-1 (or the pseudogene TRBV3-2); 9 nucleotides line up with TRBD1. With V trimmed by 4 bases and J by 11 bases, 8 bases remained unmatched. Germline loops: CDR1 LGHDT, CDR2 YNNKEL (reference sequence). The CDR3 totals 13 residues.

The V and J genes are TRBV21-1 and TRBJ1-3; the table's D call TRBD1 went unverified against the DNA. TRBV21-1 is noted as a pseudogene. The CDR3 runs to 13 residues. CDR3 DNA sequence: TGTGCCAGGGGACAGCCCTCTGGAAACACCATATATTTT. It yields the protein CARGQPSGNTIYF.

The rearrangement joins TRBV18 to TRBJ1-5, with 7 bases that match TRBD1. The V and J ends lost 6 bases and 3 bases, in that order; junction bases with no gene match: 5. CDR1 and CDR2 (germline): KGHSH, LQKENI. The CDR3 extends over 14 amino acids. The CDR3 DNA sequence: TGTGCCAGCTCGACAGGGCCCGCCAATCAGCCCCAGCATTTT. Translation gives CASSTGPANQPQHF.

The chain recombines TRBV6-4 with TRBJ2-2; D is perhaps TRBD2 (5 bases). Trimming left V 6 bases short and J 4 bases short, with 12 bases between. CDR1 is MRHNA and CDR2 is SNTAGT in the germline V gene. The CDR3 loop spans 14 amino acids. CDR3 residues: CASRERGLTGELFF. The CDR3 nucleotides read TGTGCCAGCAGGGAAAGAGGGCTCACCGGGGAGCTGTTTTTT.

CDR3 protein: CASSQEVKNIQYF. The CDR3 DNA reads TGCGCCAGCAGCCAAGAAGTAAAAAACATTCAGTACTTC. The V and J genes are TRBV4-1 and TRBJ2-4; D is unclear. In germline, CDR1 is MGHRA, CDR2 YSYEKL. The CDR3 is 13 amino acids. The V and J ends lost 0 bases and 4 bases respectively, with 4 bases between them.

The rearrangement joins TRBV29-1 to TRBJ1-1; 9 bases map to TRBD1. This CDR3 contains 15 residues. With 4 bases clipped from V and 1 base from J, the junction kept 7 bases outside the gene matches. Germline loops: CDR1 SQVTM, CDR2 ANQGSEA. The CDR3: CSVGDRTGANTEAFF. CDR3 coding DNA: TGCAGCGTTGGAGACAGGACAGGGGCGAACACTGAAGCTTTCTTT.

This clone has just a few counts. The chain has TRBV19 and TRBJ2-2; D might be TRBD1 (6 bases). Germline lookup yields CDR1 LNHDA and CDR2 SQIVND (reference sequence). The CDR3 has 14 residues. Trimming shortened V by 3 bases and J by 4 bases, and 9 bases separated the two germline ends. CDR3 protein: CASSIEGGTGELFF. CDR3 nucleotide sequence: TGTGCCAGTAGTATCGAAGGGGGCACCGGGGAGCTGTTTTTT.

V is TRBV7-8 and J is TRBJ1-3, with a tentative D call TRBD1 (5 bases). Germline V gene data show CDR1 as SGHVS and CDR2 as FQNEAQ. V was cut by 5 bases and J by 3 bases, with 17 bases left in between. This CDR3 is 16 amino acids long. The CDR3 is CASSLTQETLGNTIYF. In DNA form, the CDR3 reads TGTGCCAGCAGCCTTACACAGGAGACTCTTGGAAACACCATATATTTT.

The rearrangement uses TRBV6-4 and TRBJ2-2, with 8 bases fitting TRBD2. Germline lookup yields CDR1 MRHNA and CDR2 SNTAGT. Unmatched junction bases numbered 6, after V lost 6 bases and J lost 6 bases. The CDR3 runs to 14 residues. CDR3: CASRTKTSAGELFF. In DNA, the CDR3 is TGTGCCAGCAGGACCAAGACTAGCGCCGGGGAGCTGTTTTTT.

The chain recombines TRBV5-4 with TRBJ2-2, with D possibly matching TRBD1 (6 bases). The CDR3 is 15 amino acids. Germline-derived CDR1 and CDR2 are SGHNT and YYREEE (reference sequence). The V end was cut by 4 bases, the J end by 1 base, with 11 bases between. As DNA, the CDR3 is TGTGCCAGCAGCCCGGACAGAATGAACACCGGGGAGCTGTTTTTT. Protein: CASSPDRMNTGELFF.

This chain uses TRBV29-1 with TRBJ2-7; D ambiguous. Trimming stripped 6 bases from V and 4 bases from J, with 16 bases between. The CDR3 consists of 13 residues. Per the germline V gene, CDR1 is SQVTM and CDR2 is ANQGSEA. The CDR3 sequence is CSVSFGTDYEQYV. Written as DNA, the CDR3 is TGCAGCGTCTCTTTTGGAACAGATTACGAGCAGTACGTC.

The chain uses TRBV24-1 and TRBJ2-3; 7 bases line up with TRBD1. This CDR3 contains 17 residues. With 4 bases clipped from V and 1 base from J, the junction kept 10 bases outside the gene matches. Germline lookup yields CDR1 KGHDR and CDR2 SFDVKD. The CDR3 sequence is CATSDRTTGLGTDTQYF. DNA for the CDR3: TGTGCCACCAGTGACCGGACGACAGGGCTTGGCACAGATACGCAGTATTTT.

V usage is TRBV5-1 and J usage is TRBJ2-3; 14 nucleotides agree with TRBD2. The germline CDR1 and CDR2 sequences are SGHRS and YFSETQ. V lost 9 bases to trimming and J lost 7 bases; unmatched junction nucleotides: 10. There are 15 residues in the CDR3. CDR3 nucleotide sequence: TGCGCCACAACCGGGACTAGCGGGGGCACTCATACGCAGTATTTT. As protein: CATTGTSGGTHTQYF.

CDR3 loop: CASSEEMRHGRDGEQYV. CDR3 DNA: TGTGCCAGCAGTGAAGAGATGAGACATGGGAGGGATGGCGAGCAGTACGTC. The rearrangement uses TRBV2 and TRBJ2-7; TRBD2 matches 7 bases. V lost 1 base to trimming and J lost 6 bases; unmatched junction nucleotides: 15. Germline V gives CDR1 SNHLY, CDR2 FYNNEI. The CDR3 covers 17 residues.